These T cell receptor beta chains were read from a single sample in a study of blood T cell repertoires in COVID-19. Profiled with immunoSEQ multiplex PCR; TCRdb holds only in-frame clones, not every one. The profile shows about 160,000 clones, about four fifths of them singletons. The sequencing input was PBMCs or T cells enriched from blood (not recorded which). Receptor source: a woman between 50 and 59 years old in a cohort exposed to, infected with or recovered from COVID-19 (not recorded which). CDR3s include the opening cysteine and the closing phenylalanine or tryptophan. Fields, in order: V gene, CDR3 protein.

V gene: TRBV3-1/TRBV3-2; CDR3 protein: CASSHRDSSYEQYF
V gene: TRBV7-9; CDR3 protein: CASSATTKDSPDTQYF
V gene: TRBV4-3; CDR3 protein: CASSQVRQGESEQYF
V gene: TRBV18; CDR3 protein: CASSTGGQETQYF
V gene: TRBV9; CDR3 protein: CASSVGAARPIETQYF
V gene: TRBV19; CDR3 protein: CASSLLTGGGEKLFF
V gene: TRBV12-3/TRBV12-4; CDR3 protein: CASRYHRDSIYF
V gene: TRBV19; CDR3 protein: CASSYGQGTYGYTF
V gene: TRBV9; CDR3 protein: CASSVGPPEGFYEQYF
V gene: TRBV19; CDR3 protein: CASSRDRSTEAFF
V gene: TRBV24-1; CDR3 protein: CATSDFPGGLSSTDTQYF
V gene: TRBV18; CDR3 protein: CASSQYYRGDYSNQPQHF
V gene: TRBV5-1; CDR3 protein: CASSLGGTSGSGYMGYEQFF
V gene: TRBV28; CDR3 protein: CASSSLQEQFRRDQPQHF
V gene: TRBV2; CDR3 protein: CASTMKETGLGNTIYF
V gene: TRBV7-9; CDR3 protein: CASSSSRDYPLLSTDTQYF
V gene: TRBV5-1; CDR3 protein: CASSSQGPGELFF
V gene: TRBV6-5; CDR3 protein: CASSFRPGTGESEQYF
V gene: TRBV30; CDR3 protein: CACRSLAVGEQYF
V gene: TRBV24-1; CDR3 protein: CATSDLSVPGTQYF
V gene: TRBV28; CDR3 protein: CASSLPGQATEAFF
V gene: TRBV9; CDR3 protein: CASSARLAGEATNTGELFF
V gene: TRBV6-5; CDR3 protein: CAGVNRDNTEAFF
V gene: TRBV27; CDR3 protein: CASRTGGSYNEQFF
V gene: TRBV11-2; CDR3 protein: CASSLGGGQGYEQYF
V gene: TRBV5-1; CDR3 protein: CASSRWDRALRNTEAFF
V gene: TRBV5-1; CDR3 protein: CASSQDSNYGYTF
V gene: TRBV7-3; CDR3 protein: CASSLNRQPYGAGELFF
V gene: TRBV3-1/TRBV3-2; CDR3 protein: CASSQDSFGTAVYGYTF
V gene: TRBV10-3; CDR3 protein: CAISSVRQTNQPQHF
V gene: TRBV27; CDR3 protein: CASWGSPTGELFF
V gene: TRBV18; CDR3 protein: CASSPRSSANEKLFF
V gene: TRBV9; CDR3 protein: CASSASGRTDTQYF
V gene: TRBV19; CDR3 protein: CASSSGQGATYEQYF
V gene: TRBV20-1; CDR3 protein: CSASQYNEQFF
V gene: TRBV13; CDR3 protein: CASNPDGRVNYGYTF
V gene: TRBV27; CDR3 protein: CASSFAGVWNEQFF
V gene: TRBV6-5; CDR3 protein: CASSYSMTSNYGYTF
V gene: TRBV3-1/TRBV3-2; CDR3 protein: CASSQAGTGNLLFSMSPLHF
V gene: TRBV7-9; CDR3 protein: CASSPSGLDGYTF
V gene: TRBV24-1; CDR3 protein: CATSDPGREMAGELFF
V gene: TRBV4-2; CDR3 protein: CASSRGQGANTEAFF
V gene: TRBV7-2; CDR3 protein: CASSFGAAHQETQYF
V gene: TRBV27; CDR3 protein: CASSLRGTEQYF
V gene: TRBV4-3; CDR3 protein: CASSHPTGGGTEAFF
V gene: TRBV5-6; CDR3 protein: CASSLTYRGRTDTQYF
V gene: TRBV4-2; CDR3 protein: CASSQVVDRDDSPLHF
V gene: TRBV15; CDR3 protein: CATSRATPSPTGGSEQYF
V gene: TRBV18; CDR3 protein: CASSPSYKREAFF
V gene: TRBV30; CDR3 protein: CAWSTGQEIYTGELFF
V gene: TRBV29-1; CDR3 protein: CSLSGNNHNEQFF
V gene: TRBV28; CDR3 protein: CASTMGRELFF
V gene: TRBV28; CDR3 protein: CASSLLSGLDQETQYF
V gene: TRBV27; CDR3 protein: CASSLSGRGETQYF